One sample yielded the 32 T cell receptor beta chains listed below, sequenced in a study of radiation and T cells in renal cell carcinoma (dated by TCRdb to 2019 to 2021). The sample's time point, from its label and the paper: baseline pretreatment blood. The intended sense of this specimen's treatment or condition label: 15 Gy SBRT to primary tumor, nephrectomy 4 weeks later. Receptor amplification or capture employed the immunoSEQ multiplex PCR assay. The immuneACCESS repertoire file appears here via TCRdb, limited to in-frame rearrangements. These files lack a portion of the clones; in checked studies, under half of the deficit traces to unresolved V genes, and the cause of the others is not known. This sample lists 40,000 to 60,000 clones; roughly 84% were detected once. Together, the top ten hold 31% of the sample. Material: blood, obtained from a patient whose treatment included radiotherapy and nephrectomy. The receptors shown here come from a woman in her 70s with renal cell carcinoma.

The chain carries TRBV5-1 and TRBJ2-7; D possibly corresponds to TRBD2 (5 bases). V lost 4 bases and J 5 bases, leaving 22 bases between the germline ends. The CDR3 covers 16 residues. CDR1 and CDR2 (germline): SGHRS, YFSETQ. The CDR3: CASSPVQRTPEDEQYF. CDR3 DNA: TGCGCCAGCAGCCCGGTCCAGCGGACCCCGGAGGACGAGCAGTACTTC. The variable domain in full, completed from reference TRBV5-1 and TRBJ2-7, reads KAGVTQTPRYLIKTRGQQVTLSCSPISGHRSVSWYQQTPGQGLQFLFEYFSETQRNKGNFPGRFSGRQFSNSRSEMNVSTLELGDSALYLCASSPVQRTPEDEQYFGPGTRLTVT.

V and J are TRBV27 and TRBJ1-2; a weak D match, TRBD1 (6 bases). Between the trimmed V and J ends, which lost 4 bases and 7 bases, there was a span of 13 bases. The germline V gene has CDR1 MNHEY and CDR2 SMNVEV (reference sequence). This CDR3 comprises 13 residues. The CDR3 spells CASSSSGGGGYTF. CDR3 DNA: TGTGCCAGCAGTTCATCGGGGGGCGGTGGCTACACCTTC.

The J gene is TRBJ2-7, the V gene TRBV5-4; maybe TRBD1 (5 bases). Germline values: CDR1 SGHNT, CDR2 YYREEE (reference sequence). The CDR3 loop spans 13 amino acids. Trimming left V 6 bases short and J 2 bases short, with 12 bases between. The CDR3 coding sequence is TGTGCCAGCACCAATGACAGAGCCTACGAGCAGTACTTC. This sequence encodes CASTNDRAYEQYF.

The chain combines TRBV2 with TRBJ2-3, with 13 bases that match TRBD2. J lost 2 bases, V lost 9 bases, and 14 bases had no gene match. The CDR3 spans 18 residues. CDR1 and CDR2 (germline): SNHLY, FYNNEI. The CDR3 is CARKPSGTSGVFTDTQYF. CDR3 DNA sequence: TGTGCCAGGAAACCCTCCGGGACTAGCGGGGTTTTCACAGATACGCAGTATTTT.

V and J are TRBV4-1 and TRBJ1-4; D remains ambiguous. The CDR3 is 16 amino acids. Germline values: CDR1 MGHRA, CDR2 YSYEKL. Trimming cost V 4 bases and J 8 bases, with 20 bases left between them. CDR3 residues: CASSLQRSGLGEKLFF. The CDR3 nucleotides read TGCGCCAGCAGCCTTCAGAGATCCGGGCTAGGGGAAAAACTGTTTTTT.

The chain employs TRBV5-5 and TRBJ2-1; 9 bases are a match to TRBD1. This CDR3 is built from 15 residues. Trimming took 5 bases from V and 5 from J; bases not matched to a gene: 8. The germline V gene encodes CDR1 SGHKS and CDR2 YYEKEE (reference sequence). CDR3 sequence reads: CASSRGQGSHNEQFF. As DNA, the CDR3 is TGTGCCAGCAGTCGAGGACAGGGGTCCCACAATGAGCAGTTCTTC.

The rearrangement uses TRBV10-3 and TRBJ1-6; no definite D call. V dropped 10 bases and J dropped 9 bases, with 13 bases sitting between them. CDR1 and CDR2 (germline): ENHRY, SYGVKD. The CDR3 has 12 amino acids. CDR3: CATHKEGSPLHF. CDR3 bases: TGTGCCACTCACAAGGAGGGTTCACCCCTCCACTTT.

This chain joins TRBV19 and TRBJ1-2; D gene unclear. Per the germline V gene, CDR1 is LNHDA and CDR2 is SQIVND (reference sequence). Trimming cost V 0 bases and J 4 bases, with 9 bases left between them. CDR3 size: 14 residues. This chain's CDR3 is CASSIDPVSYGYTF. The CDR3 region has the DNA TGTGCCAGTAGTATAGATCCAGTCAGCTATGGCTACACCTTC.

V gene TRBV30 combines with J gene TRBJ2-6; no reliable D call. The CDR3 spans 14 residues. Trimming took 5 bases from V and 0 from J, leaving 8 bases between them. Germline CDR1 and CDR2: GTSNPN and SVGIG (reference sequence). The CDR3 nucleotides read TGTGCCTGGGAATCACACTCTGGGGCCAACGTCCTGACTTTC. Protein sequence: CAWESHSGANVLTF.

This chain connects TRBV14 to TRBJ2-7, with D uncertain. This CDR3 is 15 amino acids long. With 1 base removed from V and 2 bases from J, the gap between germline ends came to 12 bases. Germline V gene data show CDR1 as SGHDN and CDR2 as FVKESK. CDR3 sequence: CASSQGWIYPYEQYF. CDR3 sequence (DNA): TGTGCCAGCAGCCAAGGGTGGATTTATCCCTACGAGCAGTACTTC.

The chain carries TRBV4-2 and TRBJ1-5; D unclear. Trimming cost V 4 bases and J 7 bases, with 23 bases left between them. This CDR3 comprises 17 residues. Germline V gives CDR1 LGHNA, CDR2 YNFKEQ. The CDR3 DNA reads as TGTGCCAGCAGCCGAGAACTTACGGGCCTATTCCAGCAGCCCCAGCATTTT. This encodes CASSRELTGLFQQPQHF.

The chain has TRBV27 and TRBJ2-7; 7 positions match TRBD1. Germline-derived CDR1 and CDR2 are MNHEY and SMNVEV (reference sequence). The CDR3 is 14 amino acids. With 3 bases clipped from V and 3 bases from J, the junction kept 5 bases outside the gene matches. The CDR3 nucleotides are TGTGCCAGCAGTTTTTTAGACAGGGTCTACGAGCAGTACTTC. Translation: CASSFLDRVYEQYF.

The chain carries TRBV7-9 and TRBJ2-3; TRBD1 or TRBD2 may be the D gene (6 bases each). V lost 6 bases and J 5 bases, leaving 27 bases between the germline ends. The CDR3 consists of 18 residues. CDR1 and CDR2 (germline): SEHNR, FQNEAQ (reference sequence). CDR3 sequence reads: CASRRLGPGQGTGDTQYF. The DNA of the CDR3 is TGTGCCAGCAGACGACTAGGGCCCGGTCAGGGGACGGGAGATACGCAGTATTTT. Using reference TRBV7-9 and TRBJ2-3 for the parts outside the CDR3, the full variable domain is DTGVSQNPRHKITKRGQNVTFRCDPISEHNRLYWYRQTLGQGPEFLTYFQNEAQLEKSRLLSDRFSAERPKGSFSTLEIQRTEQGDSAMYLCASRRLGPGQGTGDTQYFGPGTRLTVL.

The chain has TRBV6-5 and TRBJ2-7; D is uncertain. The CDR3 loop spans 13 amino acids. V lost 4 bases, J lost 0 bases, and 7 bases lay in between. Germline values: CDR1 MNHEY, CDR2 SVGAGI. This chain's CDR3 is CASSWANSYEQYF. CDR3 nucleotides: TGTGCCAGCAGTTGGGCTAACTCCTACGAGCAGTACTTC.

The chain carries TRBV5-1 and TRBJ2-2; 7 bases map to TRBD1. Germline CDR1 is SGHRS and CDR2 is YFSETQ. The CDR3 contains 15 residues. J was trimmed by 1 base and V by 5 bases; bases with no gene match: 5. Here the CDR3 reads CASRSGTENTGELFF. The CDR3 DNA is TGCGCCAGCAGATCCGGGACAGAGAACACCGGGGAGCTGTTTTTT.

The chain couples TRBV5-1 to TRBJ2-7; a possible D gene is TRBD2 (6 bases). V lost 3 bases and J 0 bases, leaving 7 bases between the germline ends. The CDR3 covers 13 residues. CDR1 and CDR2 (germline): SGHRS, YFSETQ. CDR3 in DNA: TGCGCCAGCAGCTCGCGGGACTCCTACGAGCAGTACTTC. Its protein is CASSSRDSYEQYF. The full variable domain, in which reference TRBV5-1 and TRBJ2-7 provide the parts outside the CDR3, is KAGVTQTPRYLIKTRGQQVTLSCSPISGHRSVSWYQQTPGQGLQFLFEYFSETQRNKGNFPGRFSGRQFSNSRSEMNVSTLELGDSALYLCASSSRDSYEQYFGPGTRLTVT.

In its sample, this clone was seen a few times. The chain combines TRBV11-1 with TRBJ1-6, with D perhaps matching TRBD1 (5 bases). V was trimmed by 5 bases and J by 7 bases, leaving 9 bases between them. The CDR3 covers 13 residues. Germline CDR1 is SGHAT and CDR2 is FQDESV (reference sequence). CDR3 protein: CASSPRQNSPLHF. The CDR3 nucleotides read TGTGCCAGCAGCCCAAGACAGAATTCACCCCTCCACTTT. The full variable domain, its missing parts supplied by reference TRBV11-1 and TRBJ1-6, is EAEVAQSPRYKITEKSQAVAFWCDPISGHATLYWYRQILGQGPELLVQFQDESVVDDSQLPKDRFSAERLKGVDSTLKIQPAELGDSAMYLCASSPRQNSPLHFGNGTRLTVT.

This chain connects TRBV9 to TRBJ1-6; 8 nucleotides align to TRBD1. CDR3 length equals 15 residues. V was pared by 0 bases and J by 8 bases, with 4 bases of the junction left unmatched. CDR1 is SGDLS, CDR2 YYNGEE, per germline. CDR3 amino acids: CASSVAADRDSPLHF. CDR3 coding DNA: TGTGCCAGCAGCGTAGCTGCGGACAGGGATTCACCCCTCCACTTT. The variable domain in full, completed from reference TRBV9 and TRBJ1-6, reads DSGVTQTPKHLITATGQRVTLRCSPRSGDLSVYWYQQSLDQGLQFLIQYYNGEERAKGNILERFSAQQFPDLHSELNLSSLELGDSALYFCASSVAADRDSPLHFGNGTRLTVT.

This chain joins TRBV6-5 and TRBJ1-2; TRBD1 matches at 7 bases. Germline V gene lookup returns CDR1 MNHEY and CDR2 SVGAGI. The CDR3 has 12 amino acids. Unmatched junction bases numbered 5, after V lost 2 bases and J lost 11 bases. The chain's CDR3 is CASSYKGARYTF. The CDR3 nucleotides read TGTGCCAGCAGTTACAAGGGGGCGAGGTACACCTTC.

This chain links TRBV7-9 with TRBJ1-2; tentatively, D is TRBD1 (5 bases). Trimming removed 7 bases at V and 3 bases at J, with 12 bases between. Germline CDR1 is SEHNR and CDR2 is FQNEAQ (reference sequence). The CDR3 is made up of 13 amino acids. CDR3 amino acids: CASISVRDYGYTF. The CDR3, as DNA: TGTGCCAGCATTTCCGTCAGGGACTATGGCTACACCTTC.

CDR3 bases: TGTGCCACCAGCAGAGGGGTCAGCACAGATACGCAGTATTTT. As protein: CATSRGVSTDTQYF. J is TRBJ2-3 and V is TRBV15; D gene ambiguous. This CDR3 contains 14 residues. CDR1 and CDR2 from the germline V gene are LNHNV and YYDKDF (reference sequence). V was cut by 1 base and J by 0 bases, with 5 bases left in between.

The J gene is TRBJ2-2, the V gene TRBV19, with D hard to call. The CDR3 has 16 residues. Germline-derived CDR1 and CDR2 are LNHDA and SQIVND (reference sequence). Trimming stripped 3 bases from V and 3 bases from J, with 14 bases between. This CDR3 reads CASSIRARGYTGELFF. Here the CDR3 DNA reads TGTGCCAGTAGTATCCGGGCCAGAGGATACACCGGGGAGCTGTTTTTT.

The rearrangement joins TRBV30 to TRBJ2-7; TRBD1 matches at 8 bases. Per germline, CDR1 GTSNPN and CDR2 SVGIG (reference sequence). The CDR3 runs to 15 residues. Trimming took 2 bases from V and 2 from J; bases not matched to a gene: 8. As DNA, the CDR3 is TGTGCCTGGAGTCCCCGGGCAGGGGGCACCTACGAGCAGTACTTC. It yields the protein CAWSPRAGGTYEQYF.

The rearrangement links TRBV7-9 to TRBJ2-2; no definite D call. The V gene's germline CDR1 is SEHNR and CDR2 FQNEAQ (reference sequence). The CDR3 is made up of 14 amino acids. With 5 bases removed from V and 0 bases from J, the gap between germline ends came to 7 bases. The CDR3 spells CASSPDSNTGELFF. The DNA for the CDR3 is TGTGCCAGCAGCCCTGACTCGAACACCGGGGAGCTGTTTTTT. The complete variable domain, with remaining parts taken from reference TRBV7-9 and TRBJ2-2, reads DTGVSQNPRHKITKRGQNVTFRCDPISEHNRLYWYRQTLGQGPEFLTYFQNEAQLEKSRLLSDRFSAERPKGSFSTLEIQRTEQGDSAMYLCASSPDSNTGELFFGEGSRLTVL.

The genes are TRBV7-3 and TRBJ1-1, with 8 bases fitting TRBD1. Per germline, CDR1 SGHTA and CDR2 FQGTGA. V shed 2 bases and J 4 bases; nucleotides not matched to a gene: 3. This CDR3 has 14 residues. This CDR3 reads CASSLSGGSTEAFF. DNA of the CDR3: TGTGCCAGCAGCTTATCAGGGGGCAGCACTGAAGCTTTCTTT.

This sequence joins TRBV6-5 and TRBJ1-1; possible D gene TRBD1, 6 bases. CDR1 and CDR2 from the germline V gene are MNHEY and SVGAGI. The length of the CDR3 is 13 residues. Trimming took 6 bases from V and 3 from J, leaving 11 bases between them. The CDR3 here is CASRQQGYTEAFF. Written as DNA, the CDR3 is TGTGCCAGCAGACAACAGGGTTACACTGAAGCTTTCTTT.

This clone was found a few times. V usage is TRBV6-5 and J usage is TRBJ2-1; D is possibly TRBD2 (5 bases). Germline loops: CDR1 MNHEY, CDR2 SVGAGI. V was trimmed by 6 bases and J by 6 bases, leaving 18 bases between them. The CDR3 runs to 15 residues. Here the CDR3 reads CASSPLTRGFNEQFF. CDR3 sequence (DNA): TGTGCCAGCAGCCCTCTCACCCGGGGTTTCAATGAGCAGTTCTTC.

V is TRBV4-2 and J is TRBJ2-1; D gene uncertain. Per the germline V gene, CDR1 is LGHNA and CDR2 is YNFKEQ. The CDR3 spans 11 residues. V was pared by 5 bases and J by 6 bases, with 5 bases between. The DNA for the CDR3 is TGTGCCAGCAGCAGAGGCAATGAGCAGTTCTTC. Protein: CASSRGNEQFF.

This clone has only a few counts. The chain carries TRBV5-1 and TRBJ1-1; D not resolved. The CDR3 sequence is 13 residues long. The V end lost 1 base, the J end lost 0 bases, and 4 bases lay between the germline ends. The germline CDR1 and CDR2 sequences are SGHRS and YFSETQ. The CDR3 nucleotides read TGCGCCAGCAGCTTGACAGTGAACACTGAAGCTTTCTTT. Amino acids: CASSLTVNTEAFF.

This sequence joins TRBV6-5 and TRBJ1-1; TRBD1 matches at 7 bases. The germline V gene encodes CDR1 MNHEY and CDR2 SVGAGI. This CDR3 has 14 residues. V shed 5 bases, J shed 1 base, and the junction held 4 bases outside the gene matches. CDR3 nucleotide sequence: TGTGCCAGCAGTCCCCGGACAGGGAACACTGAAGCTTTCTTT. Translated: CASSPRTGNTEAFF.

This chain uses TRBV5-6 with TRBJ1-1; perhaps TRBD1 as D (6 bases). The germline gives CDR1 SGHDT, CDR2 YYEEEE. Between the trimmed V and J ends, which lost 6 bases and 1 base, there was a span of 16 bases. The CDR3 has 15 residues. The DNA for the CDR3 is TGTGCCAGCACCCGCCGGGGGGCGCGGAACACTGAAGCTTTCTTT. Amino acids: CASTRRGARNTEAFF.

The chain recombines TRBV2 with TRBJ2-2, with unresolved D. Trimming pared 4 bases from V and 7 bases from J, leaving 7 bases between. The CDR3 covers 12 residues. Germline values: CDR1 SNHLY, CDR2 FYNNEI. Here the CDR3 reads CASSVLVGELFF. CDR3 DNA sequence: TGTGCCAGCAGTGTGCTGGTCGGGGAGCTGTTTTTT.